This T cell receptor (beta chain) originates from a study of blood T cells in healthy people across ages. Germline loops: CDR1 SGHRS, CDR2 YFSETQ. V was clipped by 1 base and J by 2 bases, with 12 bases between them. The CDR3 runs 15 residues. A second PCR of 7 to 11 cycles used a sample-barcoded 5' primer and a J-beta primer mix. TCRdb processed the 5' RACE reads anew with MiXCR; each CDR3 protein has one entry. The sample yields 750,000 to 850,000 distinct CDR3 sequences, more than 20% seen once. This clonotype occurred a few times. The data were also submitted as part of a second study, on T cells of mothers and their children.

Input material: blood. The chain combines TRBV5-1 with TRBJ1-1; no reliable D call. This TCR came from a boy aged 10-17 years in good health. The CDR3 loop is CASSLSAASNTEAFF. The CDR3 DNA is TGCGCCAGCAGCTTGTCAGCGGCGAGTAACACTGAAGCTTTCTTT.